This T cell receptor beta chain was sequenced during a study of regulatory T cells in long-lasting Graves disease. The TCR beta library used iRepertoire HTBI primers with Arm-PCR amplification of CDR3. TCRdb reanalysed the multiplex PCR reads using MiXCR and keeps one entry per CDR3 protein. The sample includes roughly 400,000 distinct CDR3 sequences, approximately 22% of them seen just once. The time point was: persistent/refractory GD, antithyroid drugs over 5 years with positive TRAb. Generation of the TCR library employed RNA extracted from PBMCs. The CDR3 is 15 residues long. Germline-derived CDR1 and CDR2 are SGHNT and YYREEE (reference sequence). The V segment lost 3 bases and the J segment 0 bases; nucleotides outside the gene matches: 5.

This TCR was recovered from a female donor with Graves disease. The chain joins TRBV5-4 to TRBJ1-1, with 7 bases fitting TRBD1. The sample here was peripheral blood mononuclear cells (PBMCs), taken when the disease was refractory, from a patient treated with antithyroid drugs. The CDR3: CASSSDRALNTEAFF. CDR3 nucleotides: TGTGCCAGCAGCTCAGACAGGGCTCTGAACACTGAAGCTTTCTTT.